The entry below gives a single T cell receptor (beta chain) sequence along with its context. This specimen comes from a study of shared clonotypes between healthy human individuals. CD4+ cells were split into CD45RA+ naive and CD45RA-negative memory subsets. V was pared by 4 bases and J by 2 bases, with 13 bases between. The CDR3 length is 14 residues. From germline, CDR1 is SGHRS and CDR2 YFSETQ. The assay was run at deep level. Some clones are missing from TCRdb's copy, which holds only in-frame ones; the method was immunoSEQ multiplex PCR. The sample lists roughly 2 million clones; approximately 95% were seen once.

The V call is TRBV5-1, the J call TRBJ2-7, with D perhaps TRBD2 (5 bases). What was sequenced was naive CD4+ T cells sorted from blood. Indicated subset: CD45RA+ positively selected. The clonotype comes from a man younger than 35 in good health. This CDR3 is CASSPRTETYEQYF. The CDR3 DNA sequence: TGCGCCAGCAGCCCCCGGACTGAGACCTACGAGCAGTACTTC.